Described below is a single T cell receptor (beta chain) sequence and its context. This specimen belongs to a study of blood T cell repertoires in COVID-19. In the study overall: Spain, Italy and the United States supplied samples that represented acute and convalescent COVID-19. Sources were T cells, B-cell-depleted T cells, or PBMCs; the material itself was cDNA or gDNA.

Original analysis: Counts of nucleated cells, estimated from reference gene primer amplification, were obtained. Data came from immunoSEQ multiplex PCR; TCRdb stores just in-frame clones and leaves some out. The DNA was the basis for D and trimming; V, J and clone size are from that table. The sample holds a few hundred thousand clones, around 87% seen once. The CDR3 has 14 residues. Trimming pared 3 bases from V and 7 bases from J, leaving 13 bases between. Germline V lookup: CDR1 MDHEN, CDR2 SYDVKM. The genes are TRBV28 and TRBJ2-1, with D possibly TRBD2 on 5 matching bases. The material sequenced was peripheral blood. The source of this sequence is a man aged 55-75 years who had recovered from COVID-19. This chain's CDR3 is CASSFRPPGNEQFF. CDR3 coding DNA: TGTGCCAGCAGTTTCCGACCGCCGGGGAATGAGCAGTTCTTC.